Listed below are T cell receptor beta chains from one sample, sequenced in a study of regulatory T cells in long-lasting Graves disease. TCRdb re-called the multiplex PCR reads through MiXCR, storing one row per CDR3 protein. Of hundreds of thousands of distinct CDR3 sequences detected, under 20% appear once; the ten largest clones hold under 20%. These data are also associated with another study on T cells in Graves' hyperthyroidism and ophthalmopathy.

The specimen was peripheral blood mononuclear cells (PBMCs), collected at new diagnosis, from a patient treated with antithyroid drugs. The origin of the receptors is a woman aged 30 to 39 with Graves disease. The CDR3 runs from the conserved cysteine through the conserved F or W. D genes are given only for firm matches. Size is omitted from some rows. Given values are once, few, many or a class for expanded clones.

clone size: many
D gene: NA
J gene: TRBJ1-1
V gene: TRBV28
CDR3 DNA: TGTGCCAGCACCTCCCCAGGGTCAGCTTTCTTT
CDR3 protein: CASTSPGSAFF

clone size: few
D gene: TRBD1
J gene: TRBJ1-5
V gene: TRBV2
CDR3 DNA: TGTGCCAGCACCCCAGGGGGATCGGGCAATCAGCCCCAGCATTTT
CDR3 protein: CASTPGGSGNQPQHF

clone size: few
D gene: TRBD1
J gene: TRBJ1-5
V gene: TRBV6-5
CDR3 DNA: TGTGCCAGCAGTTACCCCGGGACAGGGGCGTTTGGTCAGCCCCAGCATTTT
CDR3 protein: CASSYPGTGAFGQPQHF

clone size: NA
D gene: NA
J gene: TRBJ1-5
V gene: TRBV28
CDR3 DNA: TGTGCCAGCAGTGGCCGAAGGGGGGGGGGATCCCAGCATTTT
CDR3 protein: CASSGRRGGGSQHF

clone size: few
D gene: TRBD2
J gene: TRBJ2-7
V gene: TRBV4-1
CDR3 DNA: TGCGCCAGCAGCCGAGGGACTAGCGGGATCTACGAGCAGTACTTC
CDR3 protein: CASSRGTSGIYEQYF

clone size: many
D gene: NA
J gene: TRBJ2-1
V gene: TRBV7-2
CDR3 DNA: TGTGCCAGCAGCTTAGAACCGAGCTCCTACAATGAGCAGTTCTTC
CDR3 protein: CASSLEPSSYNEQFF

clone size: NA
D gene: NA
J gene: TRBJ1-1
V gene: TRBV12-3/TRBV12-4
CDR3 DNA: TGTGCCAGCAGGGGGGGGAACAACCCTGAAGCTTCCTTT
CDR3 protein: CASRGGNNPEASF

clone size: many
D gene: NA
J gene: TRBJ1-1
V gene: TRBV6-1
CDR3 DNA: TGTGCCAGCAGTGAACCGGGCCGGAACGGGAACACTGAAGCTTTCTTT
CDR3 protein: CASSEPGRNGNTEAFF

clone size: once
D gene: NA
J gene: TRBJ1-2
V gene: TRBV6-1
CDR3 DNA: TGTGCCAGCACCCTAACGGACCTATCTTATGGCTACACCTTC
CDR3 protein: CASTLTDLSYGYTF

clone size: many
D gene: TRBD2
J gene: TRBJ2-2
V gene: TRBV27
CDR3 DNA: TGTGCCAGCAGCCGGGGACTAGCGGGAGTTAATTTAGGGGAGCTGTTTTTT
CDR3 protein: CASSRGLAGVNLGELFF

clone size: few
D gene: NA
J gene: TRBJ1-3
V gene: TRBV3-1
CDR3 DNA: TGTGCCAGCAGCCAACAGGGAATCTCTGGAAACACCATATATTTT
CDR3 protein: CASSQQGISGNTIYF

clone size: few
D gene: NA
J gene: TRBJ2-1
V gene: TRBV3-1
CDR3 DNA: TGTGCCAGCAGCCAAGATGTATGGTCTCAGATGGCGGGACACCGAACGGATGAGCAGTTCTTC
CDR3 protein: CASSQDVWSQMAGHRTDEQFF

clone size: many
D gene: TRBD1
J gene: TRBJ1-2
V gene: TRBV6-1
CDR3 DNA: TGTGCCAGCAGCCCCGCCAGGGGGAACTATGGCTACACCTTC
CDR3 protein: CASSPARGNYGYTF

clone size: many
D gene: NA
J gene: TRBJ2-3
V gene: TRBV20-1
CDR3 DNA: TGCAGTACTGAACTAGGTACAGATACGCAGTATTTT
CDR3 protein: CSTELGTDTQYF

clone size: NA
D gene: NA
J gene: TRBJ2-3
V gene: TRBV7-3
CDR3 DNA: TGTGCCAGCACCGTGGCGGGCGGACCCACAGATACGCAGTATTTT
CDR3 protein: CASTVAGGPTDTQYF

clone size: NA
D gene: NA
J gene: TRBJ1-4
V gene: TRBV15
CDR3 DNA: TGTGCCACCAGCAGAGATCTCCCCACAACTAATGAAAAACTGTTTTTT
CDR3 protein: CATSRDLPTTNEKLFF

clone size: NA
D gene: TRBD1
J gene: TRBJ2-2
V gene: TRBV5-1
CDR3 DNA: TGCGCCAGCAGCCCGGACAGGGCCCGCACCGGGGAGCTGTTTTTT
CDR3 protein: CASSPDRARTGELFF

clone size: many
D gene: NA
J gene: TRBJ2-7
V gene: TRBV6-5
CDR3 DNA: TGTGCCAGCAGTTTCTCCAGCGGAGCGCCCGGTGGCGAGCAGTACTTC
CDR3 protein: CASSFSSGAPGGEQYF

clone size: many
D gene: TRBD1
J gene: TRBJ1-2
V gene: TRBV2
CDR3 DNA: TGTGCCAGCAGCGTCGGGACAGCAGGTTATGGCTACACCTTC
CDR3 protein: CASSVGTAGYGYTF

clone size: many
D gene: NA
J gene: TRBJ2-7
V gene: TRBV28
CDR3 DNA: TGTGCCACCCGCCGGGGGTACGTCGCCTACGAGCAGTACTTC
CDR3 protein: CATRRGYVAYEQYF

clone size: NA
D gene: NA
J gene: TRBJ2-7
V gene: TRBV30
CDR3 DNA: TGTGCCTGGAGTGCCGACACGAGTCTATACGAGCAGTACTTC
CDR3 protein: CAWSADTSLYEQYF

clone size: many
D gene: NA
J gene: TRBJ1-5
V gene: TRBV6-1
CDR3 DNA: TGTGCCAGCAGTGAAATCAGCAATCAGCCCCAGCATTTT
CDR3 protein: CASSEISNQPQHF